The present entry profiles one TCR beta chain with its context. This table comes from immunoSEQ multiplex PCR, and its TCRdb copy is limited to in-frame clones, with some not included. This table holds 200,000 to 300,000 clones, 75% to 85% found once. Trimming cost V 2 bases and J 2 bases; bases outside gene matches: 2. The CDR3 consists of 14 residues. The germline CDR1 and CDR2 sequences are SNHLY and FYNNEI. The data stem from a study of blood T cell repertoires in COVID-19. Study-level information: Researchers got acute and convalescent COVID-19 samples from the United States, Italy and Spain. PBMCs, B-cell-depleted T cells, or T cells provided the cDNA or gDNA that made up the material.

The chain joins TRBV2 to TRBJ1-2, with 7 bases fitting TRBD1. What was sequenced was peripheral blood. The clonotype comes from a woman aged 55 to 70 with active or convalescent COVID-19. The chain's CDR3 is CASSEWDSNYGYTF. The CDR3, as DNA: TGTGCCAGCAGTGAATGGGACAGCAACTATGGCTACACCTTC.